This T cell receptor beta chain came from a study of blood T cell repertoires in COVID-19. This clone was seen a handful of times. Original data processing: By means of reference gene primer amplification, nucleated cell counts were estimated. Profiling relied on immunoSEQ multiplex PCR, and the TCRdb table lists in-frame clones only, not all of them. The V and J calls and clone size are taken from that table; D and trimming were inferred from the DNA. This table holds roughly 300,000 clones, 84% found once. CDR3 length: 20 residues. With 4 bases clipped from V and 3 bases from J, the junction kept 18 bases outside the gene matches. CDR1 SGDLS and CDR2 YYNGEE come from the germline V gene. Patients in Seattle were enrolled during active infection, then followed longitudinally.

J is TRBJ2-2 and V is TRBV9, with 10 nucleotides matching TRBD2. The specimen was peripheral blood. The clonotype was recovered from a human donor with COVID-19, enrolled during active disease. The donor label of this sample is uncertain. CDR3 DNA: TGTGCCAGCAGCCCATTTCTGGGTAGCGGGAGGCCCGGGCACACCGGGGAGCTGTTTTTT. Protein sequence: CASSPFLGSGRPGHTGELFF.